This TCR beta chain is drawn from a study of T cell repertoires in breast cancer listed by TCRdb under 2016. About the full investigation: Tumors, lymph nodes and peripheral blood lymphocytes from breast cancer patients were profiled in the study, along with peripheral blood from healthy control donors. ER+/PR+ status was present in the majority of the approximately 23 patient tumors that were analyzed for shared TCRs. On average, sequencing produced about 500,000 sequences per sample and around 10 reads per input cell. Tumor-free lymph nodes were processed without enzymatic digestion, and blood samples were separated by Ficoll. Given the low mutational burden of breast cancer and the rarity of common mutations in breast cancer, it was reasoned that TCRs shared between breast cancer patients would target shared antigens. Nine healthy donors, of an age range similar to that of the patients, were included as controls. After being minced and digested with Liberase and DNase, tumors and tumor-involved lymph nodes were passed through 70-um and 40-um filters.

General study outcomes and caveats: Discarding singleton TCRs and sampling only part of each tumor may have missed genuine antitumor clones. Compared with tumor-free nodes, tumor-involved sentinel lymph nodes shared about fourfold more TCRs with matched tumor repertoires (around 8% versus 2.1%). Shared TCRs showed TRBV7 predominance, possibly reflecting tumor recognition or mispriming bias from eight TRBV7 primers. Emulsion RT-PCR was regarded as qualitative rather than quantitative, because clone recovery was skewed by transcript abundance and primer differences. Some 18 TCR pairs were shared across seven or more patient tumors and rarely found in control blood, suggesting possible tumor specificity. Shared TCRs were encoded by various nucleotide sequences, which suggests selection and expansion based on antigen.

On this clonotype: Which antigen it targets is not known. One end of the junction fails to match germline, which may point to a read error.

To analyze paired alpha-beta TCRs of CD8+ T cells, the researchers used an expanded emulsion RT-PCR method with primers covering all TCR V genes. CD8+ T cells were isolated with a CD8 positive selection kit and were then incubated overnight in approximately 10 IU/mL IL-2 prior to emulsion RT-PCR. Library creation used emulsion pairing. Unpaired genes were suppressed by a second nested PCR with blocking oligos, after which a third nested PCR added Illumina adaptors and barcodes. Each master mix for emulsion RT-PCR held about 4,500-260,000 T cells along with C-region, Stepout and V-region primers. Emulsions were generated with the Micellula Emulsion and Purification Kit, and RT-PCR used Qiagen OneStep RT-PCR reagents. The pooled libraries were sequenced on an Illumina MiSeq using paired-end 2 x 250 reads. Per the authors' processing: In Galaxy, read pairs were joined and then clipped at the engineered overlap into separate alpha and beta files, and any unclipped reads were discarded. Alpha-beta pairs were assigned using CompleteTCR, a MiTCR-based pipeline in which chains sharing read cluster identifiers are linked by an R script. TCR sequences that were observed only once, representing about 1-3.3%, were removed as potential sequencing errors. The raw public reads went through TCRdb reprocessing: fastp at Q25, MiXCR clone calling, in-frame beta chains kept. Rows are combined by CDR3 protein, so each entry shows the most common genes and DNA. These V and J calls derive from TCRdb rather than the authors' analysis. The sample data list nearly 40,000 distinct CDR3 sequences, and about 48% of these were observed just once. 50% to 65% of the sample is held by the ten biggest clonotypes.

Measured from the cysteine to the phenylalanine, the CDR3 is 12 residues long. Only the CDR3 portion is preserved as DNA: 36 bases, with reading frame beginning at the first base. Per the germline V gene, KGHSH is the CDR1 and LQKENI is the CDR2. Material: CD8+ T cells. This receptor chain uses TRBV18 and TRBJ2-3; a tentative D call is TRBD1 (5 bases match). The TCR was taken from a pool of human donors with breast cancer or a healthy control (not recorded which). The sequenced DNA is TGTACCAGCTCACCAGGGACAGATACGCAGTATTTT. Its product reads: CTSSPGTDTQYF.